Presented here are 12 T cell receptor beta chains from one specimen sequenced in a study of cytomegalovirus exposure and HLA in healthy donors. Amplification used 60 Vbeta primers and 13 Jbeta primers. Generated by immunoSEQ multiplex PCR, the TCRdb table keeps only in-frame clones and is missing some. Of under 200,000 clones detected, roughly 12% appear once; the ten largest clones hold 7.8%. Sample: PBMCs. The source of these receptors is a man aged 50 to 60 in good health and CMV-seropositive.

This clone has more than one count but fewer than ten. CDR3 nucleotides: TGTGCCAGCAGTGATCTCAGGGGAAAATGGTACGAGCAGTTCTTC. This encodes CASSDLRGKWYEQFF. The rearrangement links TRBV6-4 to TRBJ2-1, with D maybe TRBD1 (6 bases). Germline V CDR1 and CDR2: MRHNA, SNTAGT. Deletions cut 3 bases from V and 10 bases from J, with 19 bases between. The CDR3 is 15 amino acids.

The V call is TRBV7-2, the J call TRBJ2-5, with a tentative D call TRBD2 (6 bases). Germline CDR1 reads SGHTA; CDR2 reads FQGNSA. V shed 6 bases and J shed 6 bases, with 17 bases lying between them. The CDR3 has 14 residues. CDR3 residues: CASSYRLEHKTQYF. The CDR3 nucleotides read TGTGCCAGCAGTTACCGACTAGAACATAAGACCCAGTACTTC. The entire variable domain, with the rest obtained from reference TRBV7-2 and TRBJ2-5, is as follows: GAGVSQSPSNKVTEKGKDVELRCDPISGHTALYWYRQSLGQGLEFLIYFQGNSAPDKSGLPSDRFSAERTGGSVSTLTIQRTQQEDSAVYLCASSYRLEHKTQYFGPGTRLLVL.

In this sample, this clone turned up a few times. The chain uses TRBV2 and TRBJ2-5, with TRBD2 as a possible D gene (6 bases). V dropped 4 bases and J dropped 2 bases, with 11 bases sitting between them. Per germline, CDR1 SNHLY and CDR2 FYNNEI. The CDR3 totals 14 residues. The CDR3 region has the DNA TGTGCCAGCAGTGGGGGGACTCTACAAGAGACCCAGTACTTC. It specifies CASSGGTLQETQYF. The variable domain in full, with the rest retrieved from reference TRBV2 and TRBJ2-5, is EPEVTQTPSHQVTQMGQEVILRCVPISNHLYFYWYRQILGQKVEFLVSFYNNEISEKSEIFDDQFSVERPDGSNFTLKIRSTKLEDSAMYFCASSGGTLQETQYFGPGTRLLVL.

The chain uses TRBV5-1 and TRBJ1-3, with D possibly being TRBD1 (5 bases). Germline values: CDR1 SGHRS, CDR2 YFSETQ. This CDR3 has 14 residues. Trimming stripped 5 bases from V and 3 bases from J, with 12 bases between. The CDR3 nucleotides read TGCGCCAGCAGTCAAGGGGCCGGTGGAAACACCATATATTTT. Amino acid sequence: CASSQGAGGNTIYF.

The rearrangement links TRBV19 to TRBJ1-5; D is unclear. The germline V and J ends were trimmed by 10 bases and 3 bases, with 19 bases remaining between them. Germline V gives CDR1 LNHDA, CDR2 SQIVND (reference sequence). The CDR3 extends over 15 amino acids. CDR3 sequence (DNA): TGTGCCACCCATGAAAGACGAGGTTTCAATCAGCCCCAGCATTTT. It codes for CATHERRGFNQPQHF.

This sequence joins TRBV4-3 and TRBJ2-3, with 9 bases lining up with TRBD2. The length of the CDR3 is 18 residues. Losses at the gene ends were 0 bases for V and 6 bases for J; bases not matched to a gene: 13. CDR1 is LGHNA, CDR2 YSLEER, per germline. The CDR3, as DNA: TGCGCCAGCAGCCAAGATTTAGGGACTAGCAGCCCGGGGGATACGCAGTATTTT. Protein product: CASSQDLGTSSPGDTQYF.

The gene calls are TRBV10-2 and TRBJ2-4, with a possible D match to TRBD2 (5 bases). V lost 7 bases and J 7 bases, leaving 17 bases between the germline ends. From germline, CDR1 is WSHSY and CDR2 SAAADI. The length of the CDR3 is 14 residues. CDR3 sequence (DNA): TGCGCCAGCAAGTTCGGTTTGGGAGAGAACATTCAGTACTTC. This codes for CASKFGLGENIQYF.

The chain recombines TRBV7-8 with TRBJ2-5, with D possibly being TRBD1 (6 bases). Trimming left V 5 bases short and J 6 bases short, with 19 bases between. This CDR3 contains 15 residues. Germline values: CDR1 SGHVS, CDR2 FQNEAQ. The CDR3 bases are TGTGCCAGCAGCCCAAGTACAGGGAATCAAAAGACCCAGTACTTC. This codes for CASSPSTGNQKTQYF. The full variable domain, rest sourced from reference TRBV7-8 and TRBJ2-5, is GAGVSQSPRYKVAKRGQDVALRCDPISGHVSLFWYQQALGQGPEFLTYFQNEAQLDKSGLPSDRFFAERPEGSVSTLKIQRTQQEDSAVYLCASSPSTGNQKTQYFGPGTRLLVL.

This clone was counted a few times. The chain is built from TRBV28 and TRBJ2-1; D is possibly TRBD2 (6 bases). The CDR3 contains 12 residues. Germline CDR1 reads MDHEN; CDR2 reads SYDVKM. V lost 5 bases and J 14 bases, leaving 16 bases between the germline ends. CDR3 residues: CASSMRRGAEFF. CDR3 bases: TGTGCCAGCAGTATGCGGCGGGGCGCGGAGTTCTTC.

The rearrangement joins TRBV6-5 to TRBJ2-5, with TRBD1 matching 10 bases. The germline V gene has CDR1 MNHEY and CDR2 SVGAGI. The CDR3 length is 13 residues. V shed 6 bases and J 5 bases; nucleotides not matched to a gene: 3. DNA of the CDR3: TGTGCCAGCAGCCGACAGGGGGCTGAGACCCAGTACTTC. Translating gives CASSRQGAETQYF.

This chain uses TRBV1 with TRBJ2-7; no DNA check was done on the table's D call, TRBD2. TRBV1 is described as a pseudogene. This CDR3 spans 15 amino acids. The CDR3 spells CTSSLGLPLFQEQYV. The CDR3 DNA sequence: TGCACCAGCAGCCTTGGACTCCCTCTTTTTCAAGAGCAGTACGTC.

This chain connects TRBV7-6 to TRBJ1-4; D is uncertain. This CDR3 region has 18 residues. Trimming shortened V by 2 bases and J by 0 bases, and 16 bases separated the two germline ends. Per the germline V gene, CDR1 is SGHVS and CDR2 is FNYEAQ. DNA of the CDR3: TGTGCCAGCAGCTTACTTCAGGTCGACATAGCAACTAATGAAAAACTGTTTTTT. Encoded protein: CASSLLQVDIATNEKLFF. Filled out from reference TRBV7-6 and TRBJ1-4, the complete variable domain reads GAGVSQSPRYKVTKRGQDVALRCDPISGHVSLYWYRQALGQGPEFLTYFNYEAQQDKSGLPNDRFSAERPEGSISTLTIQRTEQRDSAMYRCASSLLQVDIATNEKLFFGSGTQLSVL.